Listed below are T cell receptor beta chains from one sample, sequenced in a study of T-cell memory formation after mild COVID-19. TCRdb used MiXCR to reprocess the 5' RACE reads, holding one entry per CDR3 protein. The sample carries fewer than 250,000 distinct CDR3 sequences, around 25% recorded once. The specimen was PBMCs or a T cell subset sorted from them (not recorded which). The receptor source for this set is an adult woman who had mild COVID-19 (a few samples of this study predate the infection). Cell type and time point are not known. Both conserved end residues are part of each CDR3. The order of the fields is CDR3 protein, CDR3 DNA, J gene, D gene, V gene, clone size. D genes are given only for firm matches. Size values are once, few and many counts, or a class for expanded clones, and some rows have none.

cdr3_aa: CSGLLAKNIQYF; cdr3_nt: TGCAGCGGCCTTTTGGCCAAAAACATTCAGTACTTC; j_call: TRBJ2-4; d_call: .; v_call: TRBV29-1; clone_size: .
cdr3_aa: CASSETRGGQQYF; cdr3_nt: TGCGCCAGCAGTGAGACAAGGGGGGGACAGCAGTACTTC; j_call: TRBJ2-7; d_call: .; v_call: TRBV10-2; clone_size: .
cdr3_aa: CASSPGGSGEQYF; cdr3_nt: TGTGCCAGCAGTCCTGGGGGTTCAGGCGAGCAGTACTTC; j_call: TRBJ2-7; d_call: .; v_call: TRBV5-6; clone_size: .
cdr3_aa: CASGGLAGETQYF; cdr3_nt: TGTGCCAGCGGGGGACTAGCGGGGGAGACCCAGTACTTC; j_call: TRBJ2-5; d_call: TRBD2; v_call: TRBV3-1; clone_size: few
cdr3_aa: CASSVARDYNEQFF; cdr3_nt: TGTGCCAGCAGCGTAGCCAGAGACTACAATGAGCAGTTCTTC; j_call: TRBJ2-1; d_call: .; v_call: TRBV9; clone_size: few
cdr3_aa: CASSLITGNEQFF; cdr3_nt: TGTGCCAGCAGCTTAATTACGGGGAATGAGCAGTTCTTC; j_call: TRBJ2-1; d_call: .; v_call: TRBV7-2; clone_size: .
cdr3_aa: CASIQHYNLAGVYNEQFF; cdr3_nt: TGTGCCAGCATTCAACATTACAACCTAGCGGGAGTCTACAATGAGCAGTTCTTC; j_call: TRBJ2-1; d_call: TRBD2; v_call: TRBV6-5; clone_size: many
cdr3_aa: CASSRTGQGSVNNEQFF; cdr3_nt: TGCGCCAGCAGCCGGACGGGACAGGGATCCGTCAACAATGAGCAGTTCTTC; j_call: TRBJ2-1; d_call: TRBD1; v_call: TRBV4-1; clone_size: many
cdr3_aa: CASSPQVTNTEAFF; cdr3_nt: TGTGCCAGCTCACCACAGGTAACGAACACTGAAGCTTTCTTT; j_call: TRBJ1-1; d_call: .; v_call: TRBV18; clone_size: once
cdr3_aa: CASSTQTGVNGYTF; cdr3_nt: TGCGCCAGCAGCACCCAGACAGGGGTGAATGGCTACACCTTC; j_call: TRBJ1-2; d_call: TRBD1; v_call: TRBV5-1; clone_size: few
cdr3_aa: CASSPNPGAVSYEQYF; cdr3_nt: TGCGCCAGCAGCCCCAACCCAGGGGCGGTCTCCTACGAGCAGTACTTC; j_call: TRBJ2-7; d_call: .; v_call: TRBV5-1; clone_size: .
cdr3_aa: CSASGENYGYTF; cdr3_nt: TGCAGTGCTAGTGGGGAGAACTATGGCTACACCTTC; j_call: TRBJ1-2; d_call: .; v_call: TRBV20-1; clone_size: .
cdr3_aa: CASSLDGTDTQYF; cdr3_nt: TGTGCCAGCAGCTTAGATGGGACAGATACGCAGTATTTT; j_call: TRBJ2-3; d_call: .; v_call: TRBV7-9; clone_size: few
cdr3_aa: CASSPGANRETQYF; cdr3_nt: TGTGCCAGCTCCCCCGGGGCAAACCGGGAGACCCAGTACTTC; j_call: TRBJ2-5; d_call: .; v_call: TRBV18; clone_size: few
cdr3_aa: CASSLLGDSPGEQYF; cdr3_nt: TGCGCCAGCAGCTTGCTTGGGGACAGCCCGGGGGAGCAGTACTTC; j_call: TRBJ2-7; d_call: TRBD1; v_call: TRBV5-1; clone_size: once
cdr3_aa: CASSPKVRDSSYEQYF; cdr3_nt: TGTGCCAGCAGCCCCAAAGTGAGGGATAGCTCCTACGAGCAGTACTTC; j_call: TRBJ2-7; d_call: .; v_call: TRBV11-2; clone_size: many